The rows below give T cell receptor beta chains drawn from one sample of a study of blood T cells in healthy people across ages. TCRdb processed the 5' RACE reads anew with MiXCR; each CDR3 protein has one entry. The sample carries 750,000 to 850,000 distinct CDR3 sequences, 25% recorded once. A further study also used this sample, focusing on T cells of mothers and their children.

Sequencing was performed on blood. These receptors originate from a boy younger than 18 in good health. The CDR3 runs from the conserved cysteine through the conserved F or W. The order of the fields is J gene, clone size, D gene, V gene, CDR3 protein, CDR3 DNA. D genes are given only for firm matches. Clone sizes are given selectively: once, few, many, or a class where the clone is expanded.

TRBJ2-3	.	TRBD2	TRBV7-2	CASSLARTRTQYF	TGTGCCAGCAGCTTAGCTCGGACTAGAACGCAGTATTTT
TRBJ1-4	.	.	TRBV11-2	CASRKGGNEKLFF	TGTGCCAGCAGGAAGGGTGGTAATGAAAAACTGTTTTTT
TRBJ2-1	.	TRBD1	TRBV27	CASSFGTGGHEQFF	TGTGCCAGCAGTTTCGGGACAGGGGGTCATGAGCAGTTCTTC
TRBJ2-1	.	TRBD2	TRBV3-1	CASSHMASGEDEQFF	TGTGCCAGCAGCCATATGGCTAGCGGGGAGGATGAGCAGTTCTTC
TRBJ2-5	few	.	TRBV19	CASSIGQGHARGETQYF	TGTGCCAGTAGTATCGGCCAGGGCCATGCGAGGGGGGAGACCCAGTACTTC
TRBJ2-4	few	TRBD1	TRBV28	CASSLRYRDRGISDIQYF	TGTGCCAGCAGTTTACGCTACCGGGACAGGGGGATTTCCGACATTCAGTACTTC
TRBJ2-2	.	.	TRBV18	CASLPGANTGELFF	TGTGCCAGCCTTCCGGGGGCGAACACCGGGGAGCTGTTTTTT
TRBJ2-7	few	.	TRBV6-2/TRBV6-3	CASSAGLPSYEQYF	TGTGCCAGCAGTGCGGGACTCCCTTCCTACGAGCAGTACTTC
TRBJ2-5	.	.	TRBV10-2	CASSESRDPQETQYF	TGCGCCAGCAGTGAGTCTAGGGACCCCCAAGAGACCCAGTACTTC
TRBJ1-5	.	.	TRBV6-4	CASSDEGLDDQPQHF	TGTGCCAGCAGTGACGAGGGATTAGACGATCAGCCCCAGCATTTT
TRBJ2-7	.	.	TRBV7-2	CASSFAGAREQYF	TGTGCCAGCAGCTTCGCAGGGGCGCGGGAGCAGTACTTC
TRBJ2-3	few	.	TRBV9	CASSVVAETDTQYF	TGTGCCAGCAGCGTAGTGGCGGAAACAGATACGCAGTATTTT
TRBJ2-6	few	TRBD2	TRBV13	CASSFLPLAGGPGGANVLTF	TGTGCCAGCAGCTTCCTCCCACTAGCGGGAGGGCCTGGTGGGGCCAACGTCCTGACTTTC
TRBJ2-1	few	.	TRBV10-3	CAISAKRSYNEQFF	TGTGCCATCAGTGCTAAGCGGTCCTACAATGAGCAGTTCTTC
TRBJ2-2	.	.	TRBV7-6	CASSLATSLGTGELFF	TGTGCCAGCAGCTTAGCTACCAGCCTGGGGACCGGGGAGCTGTTTTTT
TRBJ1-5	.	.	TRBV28	CASTTQGSGQPQHF	TGTGCCAGCACCACACAGGGTTCAGGGCAGCCCCAGCATTTT
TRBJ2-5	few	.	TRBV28	CAMSAGNQETQYF	TGTGCCATGTCAGCGGGCAACCAAGAGACCCAGTACTTC
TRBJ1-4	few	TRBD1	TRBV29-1	CSGTGTGSEKLFF	TGCAGCGGGACTGGGACAGGGAGTGAAAAACTGTTTTTT
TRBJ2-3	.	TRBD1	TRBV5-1	CASSGRTGVTDTQYF	TGCGCCAGCAGCGGCCGGACAGGGGTTACAGATACGCAGTATTTT
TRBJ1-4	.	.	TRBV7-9	CASSYGLGEKLFF	TGTGCCAGCAGCTACGGTCTCGGTGAAAAACTGTTTTTT
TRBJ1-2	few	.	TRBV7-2	CASSLAWQAGYTF	TGTGCCAGCAGCTTAGCTTGGCAGGCGGGCTACACCTTC
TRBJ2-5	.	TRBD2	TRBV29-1	CSGIGLAETQYF	TGCAGCGGAATCGGACTAGCAGAGACCCAGTACTTC
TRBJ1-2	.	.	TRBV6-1	CASSVLQLYGYTF	TGTGCCAGCAGTGTATTGCAGTTATATGGCTACACCTTC
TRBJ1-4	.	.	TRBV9	CASSVGAGPGANEKLFF	TGTGCCAGCAGCGTAGGAGCAGGACCCGGGGCTAATGAAAAACTGTTTTTT